This is a list of T cell receptor beta chains from one sample in a study of T cells in Graves' hyperthyroidism and ophthalmopathy. In TCRdb, the multiplex PCR reads were re-called with MiXCR into one record per CDR3 protein. The profile shows around 300,000 distinct CDR3 sequences, roughly 19% of them singletons. Input material: blood. The receptors were gathered from a man in his forties or fifties with Graves' ophthalmopathy. CDR3s leave out the opening cysteine and the closing phenylalanine or tryptophan. A D gene is named only where the DNA matches it firmly.

>TRBV9|TRBD2
ASSLSRAGAGDTQY
>TRBV24-1|NA
ATSDFNAGTYNEQF
>TRBV20-1|NA
SARRRGRNYGYT
>TRBV12-3/TRBV12-4|NA
ASSLGLMRRSYEQY
>TRBV20-1|NA
SASPGRYTGELF
>TRBV2|NA
ASTTEMNTEAF
>TRBV6-1|NA
ASSYGYGNTEAF
>TRBV7-8|TRBD2
ASSSLAPSSYNEQF
>TRBV29-1|NA
SEEGSGSNEQF
>TRBV5-6|NA
ASSLGETRRNLGETQY
>TRBV6-5|NA
ASSYRGAHEQY
>TRBV20-1|TRBD2
SAQQGLETQY
>TRBV28|TRBD1
ASILTGAYNEQF
>TRBV4-1|TRBD2
ASSQVAGGGNEQF
>TRBV7-9|TRBD2
ASSLAREGTDTQY
>TRBV4-1|TRBD2
ASSHSTDRAGTSGTYSYEQY
>TRBV28|TRBD1
AGSRGTGELF
>TRBV28|TRBD2
ASSSGGSGAANIQY
>TRBV12-3/TRBV12-4|NA
ASSHRDTGTDTQY
>TRBV27|TRBD2
ASSWPGSGRHNEQF
>TRBV5-1|NA
ASSPLSQGTQY
>TRBV15|NA
ATSRGSTEKLF
>TRBV6-1|TRBD2
ASSPEGSGRYNEQF
>TRBV18|NA
ASSPPSRGNEQF
>TRBV9|NA
ASSPEGVTEAF
>TRBV3-1|NA
ASSQNTLYEQY
>TRBV28|NA
ASSAMGGWGTQY
>TRBV3-1|TRBD2
ASSQELAGGPTPAYEQY
>TRBV5-1|TRBD1
ASSFGTGGGYGYT
>TRBV7-2|TRBD1
ATRDRVKNEQF
>TRBV7-8|TRBD2
ASGTSANNEQF
>TRBV13|TRBD2
ATSRTSVNEQY
>TRBV7-2|NA
ASSPRPWEKLF
>TRBV11-2|NA
ASSLERGGSSYNEQF
>TRBV6-1|TRBD2
ASSKGLAPANEQF
>TRBV3-1|NA
ASSQAGGNYGYT
>TRBV15|NA
ATSRVSSAETQY
>TRBV7-9|TRBD2
ASSGEGYQETQY